The text below deals with one T cell receptor (beta chain). As yet, its antigen is unknown. Subsequent to less than eleven days of culture, CD4+ T cells were isolated. Participants got two doses of BNT162b2 or mRNA-1273 vaccine. Repertoires were generated with immunoSEQ multiplex PCR, while TCRdb's copy carries only in-frame clones and drops some. This table has 50,000 to 70,000 clones, approximately 79% appearing once. The entry originates in a study of vaccination effects on CD4 cells after COVID-19. Study outcomes and limitations: Marked clonal contraction was seen late after vaccination (in both infection- and vaccine-induced clones). The study had few convalescent patients and no early post-infection timepoints.

There are 15 residues in the CDR3. From germline, CDR1 is MNHEY and CDR2 SMNVEV (reference sequence). Trimming took off 2 bases at V and 4 bases at J, with 14 bases between the two ends. The sequences come from CD4+ T cells from PBMCs cultured without peptide, collected after COVID-19 vaccination. This TCR was sampled from a human donor who received a COVID-19 vaccine. The J gene is TRBJ1-2, the V gene TRBV27; D might be TRBD1 (6 bases). CDR3 sequence reads: CASSLQAGAVYGYTF. The CDR3 DNA sequence: TGTGCCAGCAGTTTACAGGCAGGGGCCGTCTATGGCTACACCTTC.